A single sample gave rise to the 21 T cell receptor beta chains below, sequenced in a study of T cells in Graves' hyperthyroidism and ophthalmopathy. Researchers took RNA transcripts and amplified the TCR beta CDR3 regions from them. TCR CDR3 regions were first amplified by RT-PCR with HTBI primers. TCRdb itself ran the multiplex PCR reads through MiXCR, one entry per CDR3 protein. The data contain about 480,000 distinct CDR3 sequences, roughly a quarter of them singletons. Sequencing was performed on blood. The receptors stem from a woman aged 25-40 years with Graves' ophthalmopathy.

This clonotype was detected many times. The J gene is TRBJ2-5, the V gene TRBV7-2, with D possibly being TRBD2 (7 bases). The CDR3 is 14 residues long. In germline, CDR1 is SGHTA, CDR2 FQGNSA. Deletions cut 4 bases from V and 5 bases from J, with 14 bases between. The CDR3 spells CASSSNRGAETQYF. CDR3 nucleotides: TGTGCCAGCAGCTCCAACCGGGGGGCGGAGACCCAGTACTTC.

This clonotype was detected a few times. This sequence joins TRBV18 and TRBJ2-7; TRBD1 aligns across 7 bases. The CDR3 is made up of 15 amino acids. In germline, CDR1 is KGHSH, CDR2 LQKENI. V lost 3 bases, J lost 3 bases, and 8 bases stayed unmatched. The CDR3 nucleotides are TGTGCCAGCTCACCTTCCGGGACAGTTATCTACGAGCAGTACTTC. Protein: CASSPSGTVIYEQYF.

This clonotype was found many times. V and J are TRBV6-1 and TRBJ2-5; 9 nucleotides agree with TRBD1. The CDR3 sequence is 15 residues long. Germline CDR1 and CDR2: MNHNS and SASEGT. After removal of 6 bases from V and 2 bases from J, the junction contained 7 bases not matched to a gene. The CDR3 nucleotides read TGTGCCAGCAGCAAGCCCGACAGGGGGCAAGAGACCCAGTACTTC. Translated, it gives CASSKPDRGQETQYF.

The CDR3: CASSDLGKDEQYF. For the CDR3, the DNA is TGTGCCAGCAGTGACCTCGGGAAGGACGAGCAGTACTTC. The chain couples TRBV6-1 to TRBJ2-7, with D perhaps TRBD2 (5 bases). Germline CDR1 is MNHNS and CDR2 is SASEGT. The CDR3 is 13 amino acids. V lost 3 bases, J lost 5 bases, and 11 bases lay in between.

In its sample, this clonotype was seen many times. This clone may be a read error of a much larger clone one base away. The chain recombines TRBV16 with TRBJ1-1; no clear D gene. V lost 5 bases, J lost 3 bases, and 10 bases lay in between. The CDR3 spans 13 residues. Germline CDR1 and CDR2: KGHSY and FQNENV. This chain's CDR3 is CASSKDMDTEAFF. The CDR3 nucleotides are TGTGCCAGCAGCAAAGACATGGACACTGAAGCTTTCTTT.

The chain employs TRBV9 and TRBJ2-6; TRBD1 is a possible D gene (6 bases). This CDR3 contains 16 residues. The V gene's germline CDR1 is SGDLS and CDR2 YYNGEE. V lost 4 bases and J lost 4, with 15 bases in between. The CDR3 region is CASSSFRGSGANVLTF. CDR3 sequence (DNA): TGTGCCAGCAGCTCTTTCAGGGGATCAGGGGCCAACGTCCTGACTTTC.

This clonotype was counted many times. The chain employs TRBV19 and TRBJ2-7; 7 bases agree with TRBD1. The CDR3 extends over 12 amino acids. Germline V gives CDR1 LNHDA, CDR2 SQIVND (reference sequence). The V segment lost 10 bases and the J segment 6 bases; nucleotides outside the gene matches: 9. The CDR3 protein is CATKDRLGEQYF. CDR3 in DNA: TGTGCCACCAAGGACAGGCTGGGCGAGCAGTACTTC.

The rearrangement links TRBV6-1 to TRBJ2-7; D is possibly TRBD2 (6 bases). The CDR3 has 14 amino acids. CDR1 MNHNS and CDR2 SASEGT come from the germline V gene. Trimming removed 4 bases at V and 3 bases at J, with 13 bases between. The CDR3 region is CASSGGLVVYEQYF. CDR3 DNA sequence: TGTGCCAGCAGTGGGGGACTGGTGGTCTACGAGCAGTACTTC.

Only a few counts were recorded for this clonotype. Just one base apart from a much larger clone, this may be a read error. The CDR3 ends on some other residue instead of the conserved phenylalanine or tryptophan, so this is likely a read error. The CDR3 region has the DNA TGTGCCAGCAGTGAGTCAGGGAAGGTTGAAGCTTTCTTG. As protein: CASSESGKVEAFL. The chain is built from TRBV27 and TRBJ1-1; D might be TRBD1 (5 bases). Germline V lookup: CDR1 MNHEY, CDR2 SMNVEV (reference sequence). The V and J ends lost 5 bases and 7 bases respectively, with 14 bases between them. CDR3 length equals 13 residues.

This clonotype was picked up a small number of times. The rearrangement joins TRBV9 to TRBJ2-5, with a tentative D call TRBD2 (6 bases). V was pared by 0 bases and J by 5 bases, with 11 bases between. From germline, CDR1 is SGDLS and CDR2 YYNGEE. The CDR3 sequence is 14 residues long. This CDR3 is CASSVDLSGETQYF. The CDR3 coding sequence is TGTGCCAGCAGCGTAGATCTGAGCGGGGAGACCCAGTACTTC.

Ten or more counts support this clonotype. The chain's CDR3 is CASRPEQGPYGYTF. CDR3 DNA sequence: TGTGCCAGCAGACCCGAACAGGGTCCCTATGGCTACACCTTC. The chain uses TRBV6-1 and TRBJ1-2, with a possible D match to TRBD1 (6 bases). This CDR3 is 14 amino acids long. With 6 bases removed from V and 4 bases from J, the gap between germline ends came to 15 bases. The germline V gene has CDR1 MNHNS and CDR2 SASEGT.

The sample holds many counts of this clonotype. The chain recombines TRBV7-3 with TRBJ2-5; a weak D match, TRBD1 (5 bases). CDR1 and CDR2 (germline): SGHTA, FQGTGA. Trimming removed 5 bases from V and 5 bases from J, with 15 bases in between. The CDR3 has 14 amino acids. This CDR3 is CASSVQGGGETQYF. DNA for the CDR3: TGTGCCAGCAGCGTTCAGGGTGGTGGGGAGACCCAGTACTTC. The entire variable domain, with the rest obtained from reference TRBV7-3 and TRBJ2-5, is as follows: GAGVSQTPSNKVTEKGKYVELRCDPISGHTALYWYRQSLGQGPEFLIYFQGTGAADDSGLPNDRFFAVRPEGSVSTLKIQRTERGDSAVYLCASSVQGGGETQYFGPGTRLLVL.

This clonotype was detected ten times or more. The genes are TRBV28 and TRBJ1-5, with a possible D match to TRBD1 (5 bases). Germline CDR1 MDHEN, CDR2 SYDVKM. V was clipped by 6 bases and J by 2 bases, with 11 bases between them. This CDR3 has 14 residues. CDR3 protein: CASRPGSRNQPQHF. CDR3 nucleotides: TGTGCCAGCAGGCCAGGGAGCCGCAATCAGCCCCAGCATTTT.

This chain uses TRBV18 with TRBJ1-1; TRBD1 is a possible D gene (5 bases). The germline V gene has CDR1 KGHSH and CDR2 LQKENI. V was cut by 5 bases and J by 5 bases, with 18 bases left in between. The CDR3 sequence is 15 residues long. Here the CDR3 DNA reads TGTGCCAGCTCAAAACGGCGGGGGGTGGATACTGAAGCTTTCTTT. Its translation: CASSKRRGVDTEAFF.

This clonotype was seen many times. The gene calls are TRBV4-3 and TRBJ2-5; 7 bases fit TRBD2. In germline, CDR1 is LGHNA, CDR2 YSLEER. V lost 1 base, J lost 2 bases, and 7 bases stayed unmatched. The CDR3 runs 16 residues. The CDR3 sequence: CASSQARGVPQETQYF. CDR3 sequence (DNA): TGCGCCAGCAGCCAAGCACGGGGGGTCCCTCAAGAGACCCAGTACTTC.

This clonotype was observed a few times. A read error may be the cause here, since a much bigger clone is one base away. The rearrangement joins TRBV19 to TRBJ1-1; 8 positions agree with TRBD1. The CDR3 extends over 16 amino acids. Germline V gives CDR1 LNHDA, CDR2 SQIVND (reference sequence). Written as DNA, the CDR3 is TGTGCCAGTGCCTATCGCAGGGGGCTCATGAACACTGAAGCTTGCTTT. Its protein is CASAYRRGLMNTEACF.

In its sample, this clonotype was seen many times. The chain uses TRBV6-5 and TRBJ2-7, with 10 nucleotides matching TRBD1. CDR1 MNHEY and CDR2 SVGAGI come from the germline V gene. V shed 2 bases, J shed 3 bases, and the junction held 13 bases outside the gene matches. The length of the CDR3 is 18 residues. The CDR3 reads CASSYRGTGVLPYYEQYF. The CDR3 nucleotides read TGTGCCAGCAGTTACAGGGGGACAGGGGTACTCCCCTACTACGAGCAGTACTTC.

As concerns this clonotype: A much larger clone sits a single nucleotide away, making a read error possible. V gene TRBV18 combines with J gene TRBJ2-7, with D hard to call. The CDR3 spans 15 residues. Trimming took off 3 bases at V and 7 bases at J, with 19 bases between the two ends. Per the germline V gene, CDR1 is KGHSH and CDR2 is LQKENI. CDR3 DNA: TGTGCCAGCTCACCCCCTGTTGGTATGGCACGAGAGCAGTACGTC. Its protein product is CASSPPVGMAREQYV.

This clonotype was seen at least ten times. This chain links TRBV24-1 with TRBJ1-2; 8 positions match TRBD1. The CDR3 sequence is 15 residues long. Germline V gene sequence: CDR1 KGHDR, CDR2 SFDVKD. The junction had 10 bases not matched to a gene; V was cut back by 7 bases and J by 4 bases. CDR3 DNA sequence: TGTGCCACCAGCGATGCCGGGACAGGTGGCTATGGCTACACCTTC. Its translation is CATSDAGTGGYGYTF.

This clonotype was seen only a few times. The chain joins TRBV28 to TRBJ2-7; a possible D gene is TRBD1 (6 bases). The CDR3 extends over 15 amino acids. Trimming took off 6 bases at V and 0 bases at J, with 15 bases between the two ends. Germline CDR1 MDHEN, CDR2 SYDVKM. CDR3 amino acids: CASSPPPGHSYEQYF. In DNA form, the CDR3 reads TGTGCCAGCAGCCCTCCTCCGGGACACTCCTACGAGCAGTACTTC.

This clonotype was counted ten times or more. The chain recombines TRBV20-1 with TRBJ1-2; D remains unclear. This CDR3 region has 15 residues. V was cut by 0 bases and J by 6 bases, with 17 bases left in between. Germline lookup yields CDR1 DFQATT and CDR2 SNEGSKA (reference sequence). CDR3 in amino acids: CSARDRNSGIHGYTF. In nucleotides, the CDR3 is TGCAGTGCTAGAGATCGTAACAGCGGGATCCATGGCTACACCTTC.